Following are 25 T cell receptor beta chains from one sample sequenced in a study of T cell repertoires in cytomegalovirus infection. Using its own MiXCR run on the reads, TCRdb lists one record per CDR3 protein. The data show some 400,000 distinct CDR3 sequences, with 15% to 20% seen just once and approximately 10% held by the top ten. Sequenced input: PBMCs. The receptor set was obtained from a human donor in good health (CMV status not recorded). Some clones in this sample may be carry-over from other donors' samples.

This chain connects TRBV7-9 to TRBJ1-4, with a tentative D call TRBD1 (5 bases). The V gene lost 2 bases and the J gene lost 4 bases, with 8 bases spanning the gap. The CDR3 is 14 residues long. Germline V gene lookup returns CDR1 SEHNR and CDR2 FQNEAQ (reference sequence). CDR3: CASSLPGINEKLFF. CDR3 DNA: TGTGCCAGCAGCTTACCAGGGATTAATGAAAAACTGTTTTTT. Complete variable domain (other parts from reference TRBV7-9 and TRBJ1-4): DTGVSQNPRHKITKRGQNVTFRCDPISEHNRLYWYRQTLGQGPEFLTYFQNEAQLEKSRLLSDRFSAERPKGSFSTLEIQRTEQGDSAMYLCASSLPGINEKLFFGSGTQLSVL.

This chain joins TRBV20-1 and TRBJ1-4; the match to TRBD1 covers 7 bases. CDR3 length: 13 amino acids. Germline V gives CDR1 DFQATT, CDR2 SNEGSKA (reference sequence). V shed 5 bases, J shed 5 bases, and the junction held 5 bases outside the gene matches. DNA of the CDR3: TGCAGTGCTCGGGACAGTAGAAATGAAAAACTGTTTTTT. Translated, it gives CSARDSRNEKLFF.

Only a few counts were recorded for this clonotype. The CDR3 coding sequence is TGTGCCAGCTCAGAGAAGAGGGAGACTGAAGCTTTCTTT. It codes for CASSEKRETEAFF. The rearrangement joins TRBV18 to TRBJ1-1; D is unresolved. The V end lost 5 bases, the J end lost 5 bases, and 12 bases lay between the germline ends. There are 13 residues in the CDR3. Per germline, CDR1 KGHSH and CDR2 LQKENI.

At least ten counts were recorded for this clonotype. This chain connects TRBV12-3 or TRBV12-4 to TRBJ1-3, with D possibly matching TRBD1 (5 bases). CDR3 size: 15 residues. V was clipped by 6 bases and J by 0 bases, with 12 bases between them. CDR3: CASSSGANSGNTIYF. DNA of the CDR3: TGTGCCAGCAGCTCCGGGGCGAACTCTGGAAACACCATATATTTT.

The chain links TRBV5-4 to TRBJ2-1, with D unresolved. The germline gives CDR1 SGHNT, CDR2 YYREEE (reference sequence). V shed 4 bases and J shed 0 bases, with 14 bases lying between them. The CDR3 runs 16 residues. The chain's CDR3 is CASSAASGRSYNEQFF. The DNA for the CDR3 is TGTGCCAGCAGCGCCGCCTCGGGTCGCTCCTACAATGAGCAGTTCTTC.

The CDR3 sequence is CASSLDLGRADNEQFF. CDR3 nucleotide sequence: TGTGCCAGCAGCTTAGATCTCGGACGTGCGGACAATGAGCAGTTCTTC. The chain uses TRBV7-2 and TRBJ2-1, with D hard to call. This CDR3 region has 16 residues. Trimming removed 1 base from V and 5 bases from J, with 15 bases in between. The germline V gene encodes CDR1 SGHTA and CDR2 FQGNSA. The variable domain in full, with the rest retrieved from reference TRBV7-2 and TRBJ2-1, is GAGVSQSPSNKVTEKGKDVELRCDPISGHTALYWYRQSLGQGLEFLIYFQGNSAPDKSGLPSDRFSAERTGGSVSTLTIQRTQQEDSAVYLCASSLDLGRADNEQFFGPGTRLTVL.

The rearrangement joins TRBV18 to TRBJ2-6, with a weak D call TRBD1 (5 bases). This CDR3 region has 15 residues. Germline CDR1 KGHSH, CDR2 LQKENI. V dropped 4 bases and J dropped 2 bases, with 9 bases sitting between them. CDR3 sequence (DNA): TGTGCCAGCTCACAGGCCAGGGCTGGGGCCAACGTCCTGACTTTC. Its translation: CASSQARAGANVLTF.

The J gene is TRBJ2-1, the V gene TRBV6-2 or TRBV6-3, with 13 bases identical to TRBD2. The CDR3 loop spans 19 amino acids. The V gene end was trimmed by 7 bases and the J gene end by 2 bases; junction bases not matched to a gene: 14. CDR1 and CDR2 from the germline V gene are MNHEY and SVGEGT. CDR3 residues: CASNPTSGRDYYAYNEQFF. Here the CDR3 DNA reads TGTGCCAGCAACCCAACTAGCGGGAGGGATTATTACGCCTACAATGAGCAGTTCTTC.

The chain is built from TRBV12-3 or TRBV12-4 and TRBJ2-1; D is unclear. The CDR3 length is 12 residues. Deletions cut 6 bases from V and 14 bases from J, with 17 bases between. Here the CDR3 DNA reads TGTGCCAGCAGCCCAAATGGACGGTATAAGTTCTTC. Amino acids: CASSPNGRYKFF.

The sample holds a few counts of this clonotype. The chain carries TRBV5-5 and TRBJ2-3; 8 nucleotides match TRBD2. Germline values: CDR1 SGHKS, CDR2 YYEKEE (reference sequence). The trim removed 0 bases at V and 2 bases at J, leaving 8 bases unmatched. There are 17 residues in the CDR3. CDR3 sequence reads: CASSLAGGAVDTDTQYF. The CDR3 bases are TGTGCCAGCAGCTTGGCCGGGGGGGCTGTGGACACAGATACGCAGTATTTT.

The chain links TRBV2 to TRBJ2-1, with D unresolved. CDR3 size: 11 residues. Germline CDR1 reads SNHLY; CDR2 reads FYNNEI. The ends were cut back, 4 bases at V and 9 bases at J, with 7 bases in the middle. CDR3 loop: CASSGALEQFF. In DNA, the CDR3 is TGTGCCAGCAGTGGGGCGCTTGAGCAGTTCTTC.

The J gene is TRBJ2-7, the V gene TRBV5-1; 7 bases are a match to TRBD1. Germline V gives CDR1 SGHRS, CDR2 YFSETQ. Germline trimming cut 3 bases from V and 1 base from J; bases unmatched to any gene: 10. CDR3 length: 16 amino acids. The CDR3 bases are TGCGCCAGCAGCTATATTGGACCAGGGGGATCCTACGAGCAGTACTTC. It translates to CASSYIGPGGSYEQYF.

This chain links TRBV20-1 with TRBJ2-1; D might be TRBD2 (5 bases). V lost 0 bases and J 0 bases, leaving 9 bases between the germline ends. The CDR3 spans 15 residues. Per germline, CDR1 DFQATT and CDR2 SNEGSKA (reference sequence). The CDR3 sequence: CSARDRESSYNEQFF. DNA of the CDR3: TGCAGTGCTAGAGATAGGGAGAGCTCCTACAATGAGCAGTTCTTC.

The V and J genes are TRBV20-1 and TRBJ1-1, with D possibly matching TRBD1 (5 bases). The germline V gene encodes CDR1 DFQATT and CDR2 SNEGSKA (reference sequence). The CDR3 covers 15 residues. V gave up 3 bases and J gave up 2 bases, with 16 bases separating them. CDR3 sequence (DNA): TGCAGTGCTAGCGTCGGGGCCTTGGGAAACACTGAAGCTTTCTTT. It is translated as CSASVGALGNTEAFF.

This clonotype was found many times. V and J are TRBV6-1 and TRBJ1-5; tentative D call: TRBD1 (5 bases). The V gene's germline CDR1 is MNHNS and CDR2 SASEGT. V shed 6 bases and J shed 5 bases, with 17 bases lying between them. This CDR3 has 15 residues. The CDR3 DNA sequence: TGTGCCAGCAGCTTCCAAATGGGGCAGGATCAGCCCCAGCATTTT. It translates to CASSFQMGQDQPQHF.

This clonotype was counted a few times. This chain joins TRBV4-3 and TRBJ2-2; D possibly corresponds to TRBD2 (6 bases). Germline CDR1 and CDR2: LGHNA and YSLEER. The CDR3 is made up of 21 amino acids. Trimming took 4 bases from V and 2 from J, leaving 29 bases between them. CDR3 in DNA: TGCGCCAGCAGCCGTATGCAAGAATGGGGACTCATACACAATAACACCGGGGAGCTGTTTTTT. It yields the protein CASSRMQEWGLIHNNTGELFF.

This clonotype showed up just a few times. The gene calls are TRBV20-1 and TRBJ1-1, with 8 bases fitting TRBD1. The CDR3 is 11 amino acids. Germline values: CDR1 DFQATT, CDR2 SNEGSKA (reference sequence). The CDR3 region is CRGQAGTEAFF. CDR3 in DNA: TGCCGGGGACAGGCGGGGACTGAAGCTTTCTTT.

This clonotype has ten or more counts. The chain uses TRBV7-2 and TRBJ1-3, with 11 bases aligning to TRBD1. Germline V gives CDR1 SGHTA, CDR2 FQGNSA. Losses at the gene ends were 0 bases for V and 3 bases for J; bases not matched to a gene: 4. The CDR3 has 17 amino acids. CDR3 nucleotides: TGTGCCAGCAGCTTAGCCAGGACAGGGGGCTTTGGAAACACCATATATTTT. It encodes CASSLARTGGFGNTIYF.

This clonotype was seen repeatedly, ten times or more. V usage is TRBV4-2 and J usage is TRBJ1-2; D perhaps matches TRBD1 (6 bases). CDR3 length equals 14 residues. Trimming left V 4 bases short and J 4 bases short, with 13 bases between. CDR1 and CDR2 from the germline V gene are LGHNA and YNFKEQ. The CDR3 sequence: CASSRTGMGYGYTF. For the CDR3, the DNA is TGTGCCAGCAGCCGAACAGGGATGGGCTATGGCTACACCTTC.

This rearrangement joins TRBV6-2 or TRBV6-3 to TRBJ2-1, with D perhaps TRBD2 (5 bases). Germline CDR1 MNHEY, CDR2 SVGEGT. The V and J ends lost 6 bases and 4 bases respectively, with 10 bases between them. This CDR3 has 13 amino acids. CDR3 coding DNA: TGTGCCAGCAGAGGACTGCTATACAATGAGCAGTTCTTC. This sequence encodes CASRGLLYNEQFF.

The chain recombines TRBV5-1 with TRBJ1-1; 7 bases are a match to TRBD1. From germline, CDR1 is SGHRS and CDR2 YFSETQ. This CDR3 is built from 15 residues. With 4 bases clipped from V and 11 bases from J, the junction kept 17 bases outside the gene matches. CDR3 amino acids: CASSPGTAIPVEAFF. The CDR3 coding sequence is TGCGCCAGCAGCCCAGGGACAGCAATACCTGTTGAGGCTTTCTTT.

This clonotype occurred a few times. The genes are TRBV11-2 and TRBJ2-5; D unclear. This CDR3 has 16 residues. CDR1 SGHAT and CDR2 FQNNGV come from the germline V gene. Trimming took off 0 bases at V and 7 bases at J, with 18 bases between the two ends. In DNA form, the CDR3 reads TGTGCCAGCAGCTTAGACGGTGATCCAGTTGGGTCGACCCAGTACTTC. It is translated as CASSLDGDPVGSTQYF. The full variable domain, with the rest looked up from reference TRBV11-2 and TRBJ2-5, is EAGVAQSPRYKIIEKRQSVAFWCNPISGHATLYWYQQILGQGPKLLIQFQNNGVVDDSQLPKDRFSAERLKGVDSTLKIQPAKLEDSAVYLCASSLDGDPVGSTQYFGPGTRLLVL.

Here the CDR3 DNA reads TGTGCCAGCACCAATGACAGGGGATTTAACACTGAAGCTTTCTTT. Amino acid sequence: CASTNDRGFNTEAFF. The chain couples TRBV11-3 to TRBJ1-1; 8 bases are a match to TRBD1. With 7 bases clipped from V and 2 bases from J, the junction kept 9 bases outside the gene matches. CDR1 is SGHNT and CDR2 is YENEEA in the germline V gene. The CDR3 loop spans 15 amino acids. Combining the CDR3 with reference TRBV11-3 and TRBJ1-1 gives the whole variable domain EAGVVQSPRYKIIEKKQPVAFWCNPISGHNTLYWYLQNLGQGPELLIRYENEEAVDDSQLPKDRFSAERLKGVDSTLKIQPAELGDSAVYLCASTNDRGFNTEAFFGQGTRLTVV.

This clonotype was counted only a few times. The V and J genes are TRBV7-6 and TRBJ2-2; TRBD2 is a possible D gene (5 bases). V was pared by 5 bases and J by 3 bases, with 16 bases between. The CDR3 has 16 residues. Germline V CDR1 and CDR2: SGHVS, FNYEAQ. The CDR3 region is CASSQNGILDTGELFF. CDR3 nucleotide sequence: TGTGCCAGCAGCCAAAACGGGATCCTTGACACCGGGGAGCTGTTTTTT. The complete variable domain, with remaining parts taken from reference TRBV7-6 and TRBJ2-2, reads GAGVSQSPRYKVTKRGQDVALRCDPISGHVSLYWYRQALGQGPEFLTYFNYEAQQDKSGLPNDRFSAERPEGSISTLTIQRTEQRDSAMYRCASSQNGILDTGELFFGEGSRLTVL.

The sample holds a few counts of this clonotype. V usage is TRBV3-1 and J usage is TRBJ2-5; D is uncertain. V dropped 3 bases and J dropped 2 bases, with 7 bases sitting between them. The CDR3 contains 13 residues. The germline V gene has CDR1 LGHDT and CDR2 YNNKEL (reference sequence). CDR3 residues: CASSQNLQETQYF. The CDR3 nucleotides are TGTGCCAGCAGCCAGAACCTTCAAGAGACCCAGTACTTC.